The 4 T cell receptor beta chains reported below all come from one sample, sequenced in a study of cytomegalovirus exposure and HLA in healthy donors. 13 Jbeta primers and 60 Vbeta primers were used for the PCR. The data were produced by immunoSEQ multiplex PCR, yet TCRdb's version contains in-frame clones alone and is incomplete. The sample includes roughly 120,000 clones, under 85% of them seen just once. The sequenced material came from PBMCs. Every receptor here comes from a man aged 35-49 years in good health and CMV-seronegative.

The chain links TRBV2 to TRBJ1-2; D gene uncertain. The V gene lost 7 bases and the J gene lost 8 bases, with 29 bases spanning the gap. Germline V gene sequence: CDR1 SNHLY, CDR2 FYNNEI. The CDR3 consists of 17 residues. CDR3 sequence (DNA): TGTGCCAGCATCTCTCCTTACGCGGCTGGCCTACGCGGGGGCTACACCTTC. Translation gives CASISPYAAGLRGGYTF.

This chain connects TRBV5-1 to TRBJ2-3, with TRBD2 as a possible D gene (7 bases). The CDR3 runs to 15 residues. CDR1 and CDR2 from the germline V gene are SGHRS and YFSETQ. The germline V and J ends were trimmed by 0 bases and 1 base, with 9 bases remaining between them. The CDR3: CASSLVGGRTDTQYF. The CDR3 DNA reads as TGCGCCAGCAGCTTGGTCGGGGGGCGCACAGATACGCAGTATTTT.

The V call is TRBV19, the J call TRBJ2-7; D may be TRBD1 (6 bases). Germline V gives CDR1 LNHDA, CDR2 SQIVND (reference sequence). Trimming cost V 6 bases and J 12 bases, with 15 bases left between them. The length of the CDR3 is 11 residues. The CDR3 protein is CASRGDIMLYF. CDR3 nucleotide sequence: TGTGCCAGTAGGGGGGACATTATGTTGTACTTC.

J is TRBJ2-6 and V is TRBV23-1; the match to TRBD1 covers 8 bases. TRBV23-1 has ORF status, its function being uncertain. The CDR3 is 18 amino acids. V trimming: 8 bases; J trimming: 1 base; junction bases outside the gene matches: 13. CDR3 residues: CASATLGTGRSGANVLTF. CDR3 nucleotides: TGCGCCAGCGCAACACTCGGGACAGGTAGATCTGGGGCCAACGTCCTGACTTTC.